These T cell receptor beta chains were read from a single sample in a study of blood T cell repertoires in COVID-19. Here immunoSEQ multiplex PCR was the method, and the copy in TCRdb shows in-frame clones only, minus some. The data show approximately 150,000 clones, about 92% seen once. Sequenced input: peripheral blood. Every receptor here comes from a human donor in a cohort sampled during active COVID-19. CDR3s include the opening cysteine and the closing phenylalanine or tryptophan. A D gene is named only where the DNA matches it firmly. The size field is filled for only some rows; it gives once, few, many or a size class.

d_gene: .; v_gene: TRBV4-2; abundance: few; j_gene: TRBJ2-7; CDR3nt: TGTGCCAGCAGCCAAGGGACAGCTCTAAGCTACGAGCAGTACTTC; CDR3aa: CASSQGTALSYEQYF
d_gene: .; v_gene: TRBV3-1/TRBV3-2; abundance: .; j_gene: TRBJ2-7; CDR3nt: TGTGCCAGCAGCCATGGGACTGTCTACGAGCAGTACTTC; CDR3aa: CASSHGTVYEQYF
d_gene: .; v_gene: TRBV6-6; abundance: .; j_gene: TRBJ1-5; CDR3nt: TGTGCCAGCAGTTTAAGGGGCCGAAATCAGCCCCAGCATTTT; CDR3aa: CASSLRGRNQPQHF
d_gene: .; v_gene: TRBV14; abundance: .; j_gene: TRBJ2-3; CDR3nt: TGTGCCAGCAGCCAGTGGCTAGCGCGCAGCACAGATACGCAGTATTTT; CDR3aa: CASSQWLARSTDTQYF
d_gene: TRBD1; v_gene: TRBV7-2; abundance: .; j_gene: TRBJ1-3; CDR3nt: TGTGCCGTACAGGGGAACTCTGGAAACACCATATATTTT; CDR3aa: CAVQGNSGNTIYF
d_gene: TRBD1; v_gene: TRBV9; abundance: .; j_gene: TRBJ1-4; CDR3nt: TGTGCCAGCAGCGTAGGGTTGGGGACAGGGGAGTTAGAAACTAATGAAAAACTGTTTTTT; CDR3aa: CASSVGLGTGELETNEKLFF
d_gene: TRBD1; v_gene: TRBV30; abundance: .; j_gene: TRBJ2-3; CDR3nt: TGTGCCTGGAGCATTGGAACAGGGGGCACAGATACGCAGTATTTT; CDR3aa: CAWSIGTGGTDTQYF
d_gene: TRBD2; v_gene: TRBV6-2/TRBV6-3; abundance: .; j_gene: TRBJ2-7; CDR3nt: TGTGCCAGCAGTCCGCAGCGGGGGCCCAACTCCTACGAGCAGTACTTC; CDR3aa: CASSPQRGPNSYEQYF
d_gene: .; v_gene: TRBV7-9; abundance: .; j_gene: TRBJ1-1; CDR3nt: TGTGCCAGCGGATGGAGGAACACTGAAGCTTTCTTT; CDR3aa: CASGWRNTEAFF
d_gene: .; v_gene: TRBV7-3; abundance: .; j_gene: TRBJ1-1; CDR3nt: TGTGCCAGCAGCTTAATGGGCAGGAACACTGAAGCTTTCTTT; CDR3aa: CASSLMGRNTEAFF
d_gene: .; v_gene: TRBV9; abundance: .; j_gene: TRBJ2-3; CDR3nt: TGTGCCAGCAGCGTAACCCTAAAATCGGGGACAGATACGCAGTATTTT; CDR3aa: CASSVTLKSGTDTQYF